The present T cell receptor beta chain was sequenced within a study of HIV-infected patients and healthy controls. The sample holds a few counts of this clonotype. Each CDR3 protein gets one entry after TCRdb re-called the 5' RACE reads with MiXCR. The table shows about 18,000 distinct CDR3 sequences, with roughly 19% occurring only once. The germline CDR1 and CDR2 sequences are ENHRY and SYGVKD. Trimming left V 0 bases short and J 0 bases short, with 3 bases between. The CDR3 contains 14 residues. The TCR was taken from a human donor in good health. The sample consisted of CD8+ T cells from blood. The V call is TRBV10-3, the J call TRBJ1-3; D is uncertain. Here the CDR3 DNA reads TGTGCCATCAGTGAGTCTAGCTCTGGAAACACCATATATTTT. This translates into CAISESSSGNTIYF.